The text below deals with one T cell receptor beta chain. Its antigen is undetermined. The data stem from a study of spatial heterogeneity in lung cancer. The library protocol tagged each TCR cDNA with a unique molecular identifier. TCRdb re-called the 5' RACE reads through MiXCR, storing one row per CDR3 protein. Altogether roughly 80,000 distinct CDR3 sequences are present, 7% to 9% being singletons, with the ten largest covering 6.5% to 8.5%. Regarding time point: sample taken at primary tumor resection. General study points: Ubiquitous expanded tumor TCRs appeared in blood more at resection than follow-up.

This sample comprised PBMCs, obtained at surgery. This sequence was found in a male donor with early-stage non-small cell lung cancer.

The CDR3 DNA sequence: TGCAGCGTTGAAGGCTCTGCCGGGGAGCTGTTTTTT. It is translated as CSVEGSAGELFF. This chain joins TRBV29-1 and TRBJ2-2; the D is unclear. The CDR3 has 12 residues. The germline gives CDR1 SQVTM, CDR2 ANQGSEA. Trimming removed 1 base from V and 6 bases from J, with 6 bases in between.